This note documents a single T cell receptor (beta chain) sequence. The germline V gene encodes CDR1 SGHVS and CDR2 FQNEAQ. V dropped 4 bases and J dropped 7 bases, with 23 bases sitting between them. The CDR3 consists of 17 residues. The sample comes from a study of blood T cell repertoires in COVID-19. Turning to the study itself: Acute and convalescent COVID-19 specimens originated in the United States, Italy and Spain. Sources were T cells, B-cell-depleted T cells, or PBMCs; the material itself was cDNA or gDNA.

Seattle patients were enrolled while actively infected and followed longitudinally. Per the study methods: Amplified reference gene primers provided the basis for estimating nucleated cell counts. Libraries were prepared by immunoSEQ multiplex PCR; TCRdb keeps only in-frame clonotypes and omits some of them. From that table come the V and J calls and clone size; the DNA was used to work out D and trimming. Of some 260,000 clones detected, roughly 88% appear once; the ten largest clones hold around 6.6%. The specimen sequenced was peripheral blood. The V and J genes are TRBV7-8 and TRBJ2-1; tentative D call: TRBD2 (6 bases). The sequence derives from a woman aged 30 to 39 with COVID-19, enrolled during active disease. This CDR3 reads CASSSGYQRAFLNEQFF. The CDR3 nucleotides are TGTGCCAGCAGCTCCGGGTACCAGCGGGCCTTTTTAAATGAGCAGTTCTTC.